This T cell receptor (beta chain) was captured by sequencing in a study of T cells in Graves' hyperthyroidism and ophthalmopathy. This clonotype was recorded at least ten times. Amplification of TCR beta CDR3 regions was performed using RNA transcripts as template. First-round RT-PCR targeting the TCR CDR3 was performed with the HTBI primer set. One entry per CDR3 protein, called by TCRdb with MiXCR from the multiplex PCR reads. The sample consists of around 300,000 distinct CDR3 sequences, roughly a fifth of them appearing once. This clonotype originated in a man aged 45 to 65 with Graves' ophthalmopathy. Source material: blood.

CDR3 bases: TGTGCCAGCTCACCAGAGTCTAGGGGAGTTACTGAAGCTTTCTTT. Protein sequence: CASSPESRGVTEAFF. This chain joins TRBV18 and TRBJ1-1, with D perhaps matching TRBD1 (5 bases). The V end lost 2 bases, the J end lost 5 bases, and 15 bases lay between the germline ends. CDR1 and CDR2 (germline): KGHSH, LQKENI. CDR3 length: 15 residues. The variable domain in full, completed from reference TRBV18 and TRBJ1-1, reads NAGVMQNPRHLVRRRGQEARLRCSPMKGHSHVYWYRQLPEEGLKFMVYLQKENIIDESGMPKERFSAEFPKEGPSILRIQQVVRGDSAAYFCASSPESRGVTEAFFGQGTRLTVV.